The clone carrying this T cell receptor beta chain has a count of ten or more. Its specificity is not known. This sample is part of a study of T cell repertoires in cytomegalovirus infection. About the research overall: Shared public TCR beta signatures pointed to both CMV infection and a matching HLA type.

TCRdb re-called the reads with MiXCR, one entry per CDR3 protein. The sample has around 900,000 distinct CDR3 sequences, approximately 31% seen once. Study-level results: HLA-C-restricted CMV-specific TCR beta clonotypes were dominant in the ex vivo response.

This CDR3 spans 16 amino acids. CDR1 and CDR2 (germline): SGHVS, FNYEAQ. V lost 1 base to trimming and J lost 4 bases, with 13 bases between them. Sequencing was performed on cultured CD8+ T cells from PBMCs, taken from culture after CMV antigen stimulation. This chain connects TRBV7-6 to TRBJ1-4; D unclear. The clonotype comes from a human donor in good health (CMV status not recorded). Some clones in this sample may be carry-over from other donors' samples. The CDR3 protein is CASSLGNSRLNEKLFF. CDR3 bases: TGTGCCAGCAGCTTAGGAAACTCCCGGCTTAATGAAAAACTGTTTTTT.